A selection of T cell receptor beta chains follows, all from one sample in a study of blood T cell repertoires in COVID-19. The table came from immunoSEQ multiplex PCR; TCRdb's copy has only in-frame clones and leaves some out. The table records around 380,000 clones, more than 65% of them present only once. The sample taken for sequencing was peripheral blood. All receptors come from a human donor with acute or convalescent COVID-19. The donor label of this sample is uncertain. The conserved cysteine and the conserved F or W are not part of the CDR3 here. D genes are given only for firm matches.

CDR3 protein,J gene,V gene,D gene
AWSITGQTSSPLH,TRBJ1-6,TRBV30,TRBD1
ASSSGTGPLPSGNTIY,TRBJ1-3,TRBV27,TRBD1
ASSGGNRRGQY,TRBJ2-5,TRBV12-3/TRBV12-4,TRBD2
ASSERRVGSLF,TRBJ1-4,TRBV6-1,.
ASSLPSYEQY,TRBJ2-7,TRBV28,.
ASSQDISDYT,TRBJ1-2,TRBV11-3,.
ASSHPRTEFQPQH,TRBJ1-5,TRBV7-4,.
ASSPDRVSTDTQY,TRBJ2-3,TRBV14,TRBD1
ASSHRDFNQPQH,TRBJ1-5,TRBV4-2,.
TSSRVPGLMNTEAF,TRBJ1-1,TRBV1,.
ASNRQGTDTQY,TRBJ2-3,TRBV2,.
ASSAFQRYGYT,TRBJ1-2,TRBV7-9,.
ASSHAAGDQPQH,TRBJ1-5,TRBV18,.
ASSQDQVRGYT,TRBJ1-2,TRBV4-1,.
ATTGQPGGTDTQY,TRBJ2-3,TRBV27,.
ASSLVAGRRSGANVLT,TRBJ2-6,TRBV7-9,TRBD2
AISESSPRGHQETQY,TRBJ2-5,TRBV10-3,.
ASSSYRGPLH,TRBJ1-6,TRBV6-5,TRBD1
ASSLGPSYGYT,TRBJ1-2,TRBV27,.
SVIRQGAASEAF,TRBJ1-1,TRBV29-1,TRBD1
ASSQQQGALYGYT,TRBJ1-2,TRBV4-1,TRBD1
ASSLSNLAGVEQF,TRBJ2-1,TRBV7-2,TRBD2